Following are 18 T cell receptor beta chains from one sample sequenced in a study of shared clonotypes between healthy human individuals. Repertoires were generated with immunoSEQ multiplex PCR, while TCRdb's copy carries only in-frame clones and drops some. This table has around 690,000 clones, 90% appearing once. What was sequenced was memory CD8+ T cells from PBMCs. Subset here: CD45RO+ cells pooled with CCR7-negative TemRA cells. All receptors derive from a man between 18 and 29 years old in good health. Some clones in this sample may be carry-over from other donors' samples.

DNA of the CDR3: TGTGCCAGCCAATCGTATGAGGGTGGCAATCAGCCCCAGCATTTT. Protein: CASQSYEGGNQPQHF. This chain uses TRBV28 with TRBJ1-5; D gene unclear. Trimming stripped 8 bases from V and 2 bases from J, with 16 bases between. Germline V lookup: CDR1 MDHEN, CDR2 SYDVKM. The CDR3 sequence is 15 residues long.

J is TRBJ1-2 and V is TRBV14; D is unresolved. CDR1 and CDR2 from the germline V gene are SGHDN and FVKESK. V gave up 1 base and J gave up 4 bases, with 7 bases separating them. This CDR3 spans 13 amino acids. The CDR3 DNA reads TGTGCCAGCAGCCAAGGTCGTGTCTATGGCTACACCTTC. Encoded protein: CASSQGRVYGYTF.

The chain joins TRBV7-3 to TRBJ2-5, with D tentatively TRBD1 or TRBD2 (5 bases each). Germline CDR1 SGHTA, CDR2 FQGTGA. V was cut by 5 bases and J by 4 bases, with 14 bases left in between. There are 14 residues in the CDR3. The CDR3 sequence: CASSLGPRAETQYF. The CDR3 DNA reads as TGTGCCAGCAGCCTGGGACCAAGGGCAGAGACCCAGTACTTC. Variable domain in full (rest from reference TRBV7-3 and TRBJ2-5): GAGVSQTPSNKVTEKGKYVELRCDPISGHTALYWYRQSLGQGPEFLIYFQGTGAADDSGLPNDRFFAVRPEGSVSTLKIQRTERGDSAVYLCASSLGPRAETQYFGPGTRLLVL.

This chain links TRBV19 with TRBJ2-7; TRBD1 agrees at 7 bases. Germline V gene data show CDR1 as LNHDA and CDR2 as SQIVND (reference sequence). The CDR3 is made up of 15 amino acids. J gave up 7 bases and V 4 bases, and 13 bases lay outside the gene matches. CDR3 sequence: CASSNPYLDRREQYF. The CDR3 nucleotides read TGTGCCAGTAGTAACCCCTACTTGGACAGGCGAGAGCAGTACTTC.

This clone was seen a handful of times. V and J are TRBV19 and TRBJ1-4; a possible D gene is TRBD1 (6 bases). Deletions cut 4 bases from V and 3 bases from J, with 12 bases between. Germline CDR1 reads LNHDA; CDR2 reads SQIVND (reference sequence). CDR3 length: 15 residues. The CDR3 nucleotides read TGTGCCAGTAGTACCCGACAGGTCTCTAATGAAAAACTGTTTTTT. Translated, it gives CASSTRQVSNEKLFF.

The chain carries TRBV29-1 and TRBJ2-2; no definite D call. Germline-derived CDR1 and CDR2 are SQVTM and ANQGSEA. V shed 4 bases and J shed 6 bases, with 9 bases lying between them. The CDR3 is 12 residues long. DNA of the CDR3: TGCAGCGTTGGGCTGGGCGCCGGGGAGCTGTTTTTT. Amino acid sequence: CSVGLGAGELFF.

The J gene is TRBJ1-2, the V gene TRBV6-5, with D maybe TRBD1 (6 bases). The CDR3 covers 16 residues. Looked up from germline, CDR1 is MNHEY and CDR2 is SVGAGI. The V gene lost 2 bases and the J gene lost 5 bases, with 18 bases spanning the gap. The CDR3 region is CASSYERGAYWYGYTF. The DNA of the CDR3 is TGTGCCAGCAGTTACGAACGGGGGGCTTATTGGTATGGCTACACCTTC.

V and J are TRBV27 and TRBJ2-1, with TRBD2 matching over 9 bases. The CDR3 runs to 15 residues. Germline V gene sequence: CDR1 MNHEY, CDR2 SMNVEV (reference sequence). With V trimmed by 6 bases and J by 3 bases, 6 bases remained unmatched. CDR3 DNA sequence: TGTGCCAGCAGACCCACTAGCGGGTACTACAATGAGCAGTTCTTC. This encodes CASRPTSGYYNEQFF.

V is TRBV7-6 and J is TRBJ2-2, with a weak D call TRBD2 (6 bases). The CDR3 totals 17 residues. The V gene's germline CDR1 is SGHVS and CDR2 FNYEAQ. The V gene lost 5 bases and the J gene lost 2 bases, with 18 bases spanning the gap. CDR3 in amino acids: CASSVRPGTANTGELFF. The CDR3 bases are TGTGCCAGCAGCGTACGTCCCGGGACTGCTAACACCGGGGAGCTGTTTTTT.

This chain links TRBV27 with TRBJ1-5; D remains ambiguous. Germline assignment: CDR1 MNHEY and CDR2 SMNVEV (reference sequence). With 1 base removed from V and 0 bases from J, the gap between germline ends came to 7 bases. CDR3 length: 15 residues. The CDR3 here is CASSLYVPSNQPQHF. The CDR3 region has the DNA TGTGCCAGCAGTTTATATGTCCCTAGCAATCAGCCCCAGCATTTT.

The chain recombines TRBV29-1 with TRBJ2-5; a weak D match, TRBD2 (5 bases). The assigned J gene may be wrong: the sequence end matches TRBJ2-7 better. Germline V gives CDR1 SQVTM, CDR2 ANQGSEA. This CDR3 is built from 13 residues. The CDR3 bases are TGCAGCGTGGGGTCGGGGTTAGGCTACGAGCAGTACTTC. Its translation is CSVGSGLGYEQYF.

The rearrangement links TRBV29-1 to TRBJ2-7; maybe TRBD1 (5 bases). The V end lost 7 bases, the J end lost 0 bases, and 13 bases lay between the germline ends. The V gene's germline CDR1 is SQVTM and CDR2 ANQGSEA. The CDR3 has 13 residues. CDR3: CSAEDIDSYEQYF. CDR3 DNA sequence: TGCAGCGCCGAGGACATAGACTCCTACGAGCAGTACTTC.

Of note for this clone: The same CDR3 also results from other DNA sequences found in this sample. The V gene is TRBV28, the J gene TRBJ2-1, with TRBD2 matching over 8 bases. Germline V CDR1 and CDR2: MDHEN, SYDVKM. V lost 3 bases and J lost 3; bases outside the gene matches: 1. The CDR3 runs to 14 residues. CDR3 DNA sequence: TGTGCCAGCAGTTTTAGCGGGGACTACAATGAGCAGTTCTTC. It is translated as CASSFSGDYNEQFF.

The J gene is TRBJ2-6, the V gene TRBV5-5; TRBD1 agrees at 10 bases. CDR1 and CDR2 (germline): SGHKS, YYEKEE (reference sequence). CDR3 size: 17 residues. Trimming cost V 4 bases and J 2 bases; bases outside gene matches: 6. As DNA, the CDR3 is TGTGCCAGCAGCGAAGACAGGGGGCGGGCTGGGGCCAACGTCCTGACTTTC. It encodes CASSEDRGRAGANVLTF.

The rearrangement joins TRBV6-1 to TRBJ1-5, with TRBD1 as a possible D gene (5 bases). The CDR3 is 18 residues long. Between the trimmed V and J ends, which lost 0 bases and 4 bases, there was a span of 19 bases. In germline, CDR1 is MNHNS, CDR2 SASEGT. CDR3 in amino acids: CASSEAWVGGEGNQPQHF. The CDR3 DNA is TGTGCCAGCAGTGAAGCGTGGGTCGGGGGGGAGGGAAATCAGCCCCAGCATTTT.

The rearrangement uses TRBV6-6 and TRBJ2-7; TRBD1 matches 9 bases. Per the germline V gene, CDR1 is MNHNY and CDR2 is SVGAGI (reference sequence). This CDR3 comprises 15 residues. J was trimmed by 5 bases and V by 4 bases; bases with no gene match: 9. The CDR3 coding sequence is TGTGCCAGCAGTTCCACCGGGACAGGGTACCACGAGCAGTACTTC. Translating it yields CASSSTGTGYHEQYF.

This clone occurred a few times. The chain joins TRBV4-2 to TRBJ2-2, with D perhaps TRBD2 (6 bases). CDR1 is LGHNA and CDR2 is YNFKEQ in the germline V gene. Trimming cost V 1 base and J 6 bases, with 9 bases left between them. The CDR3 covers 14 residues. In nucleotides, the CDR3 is TGTGCCAGCAGCCAAGCACTAGCCTCCGGGGAGCTGTTTTTT. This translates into CASSQALASGELFF.

CDR3 DNA sequence: TGCAGCGCTGGGACAGGGACCTATGGCTACACCTTC. Amino acid sequence: CSAGTGTYGYTF. V gene TRBV29-1 combines with J gene TRBJ1-2; 9 nucleotides match TRBD1. V dropped 7 bases and J dropped 4; count of bases not matched to a gene: 4. The CDR3 sequence is 12 residues long. Germline lookup yields CDR1 SQVTM and CDR2 ANQGSEA.